This T cell receptor (beta chain) is drawn from a study of T-cell memory formation after mild COVID-19. Study-wide context: Largely, the TCR clusters proved donor specific.

TCRdb re-called the 5' RACE reads with MiXCR, one entry per CDR3 protein. The table has fewer than 350,000 distinct CDR3 sequences, more than 15% seen once. Sequenced sample: PBMCs or a T cell subset sorted from them (not recorded which). This sequence originates from a man between 18 and 29 years old who had mild COVID-19 (a few samples of this study predate the infection). Cell type and time point are not known.

This chain's CDR3 is CAAGNGPNYGYTF. CDR3 DNA: TGTGCCGCCGGAAACGGACCTAACTATGGCTACACCTTC. The chain has TRBV6-5 and TRBJ1-2; D is undetermined. The germline V gene encodes CDR1 MNHEY and CDR2 SVGAGI. This CDR3 is built from 13 residues. Trimming removed 11 bases at V and 0 bases at J, with 13 bases between.